These 22 T cell receptor beta chains were all obtained from the same sample, sequenced in a study of human T cells and chemical hapten exposure. TCRdb re-called the RACE reads with MiXCR, one entry per CDR3 protein. The data show about 190,000 distinct CDR3 sequences, under 25% seen once. Time point specified: patch test 3, about 24 weeks after DPC sensitization. Treatment indicated: therapeutic diphenylcyclopropenone sensitization with weekly scalp DPC. Sequencing used whole blood, obtained in connection with sensitization to the hapten diphenylcyclopropenone (DPC). The receptors derive from a middle-aged woman with alopecia areata. Some clones in this sample may be carry-over from other donors' samples.

The chain carries TRBV9 and TRBJ2-1, with TRBD2 identical over 7 bases. The CDR3 runs to 16 residues. Germline trimming cut 3 bases from V and 2 bases from J; bases unmatched to any gene: 8. The V gene's germline CDR1 is SGDLS and CDR2 YYNGEE. CDR3 nucleotides: TGTGCCAGCAGCGGGGAGGGAGGTTCGACCTACAATGAGCAGTTCTTC. Its translation is CASSGEGGSTYNEQFF.

V usage is TRBV5-1 and J usage is TRBJ2-1; 8 bases fit TRBD2. The CDR3 has 15 residues. J was trimmed by 8 bases and V by 0 bases; bases with no gene match: 7. Per the germline V gene, CDR1 is SGHRS and CDR2 is YFSETQ. CDR3 nucleotide sequence: TGCGCCAGCAGCTTGGCGGGACTAGAGTCCCATGAGCAGTTCTTC. This sequence encodes CASSLAGLESHEQFF.

The J gene is TRBJ2-7, the V gene TRBV28; 15 bases map to TRBD2. After removal of 6 bases from V and 6 bases from J, the junction contained 12 bases not matched to a gene. CDR1 and CDR2 (germline): MDHEN, SYDVKM. CDR3 length: 17 residues. This CDR3 is CASRRQPGLAGGIEQYF. The DNA of the CDR3 is TGTGCCAGCAGAAGACAACCGGGACTAGCGGGAGGAATCGAGCAGTACTTC.

This clonotype was observed a few times. V and J are TRBV29-1 and TRBJ2-3, with D perhaps given as TRBD1 or TRBD2 (5 bases each). Trimming cost V 7 bases and J 5 bases, with 13 bases left between them. There are 12 residues in the CDR3. Looked up from germline, CDR1 is SQVTM and CDR2 is ANQGSEA. The CDR3 bases are TGCAGCGGAGGGACGCGCAGAGATACGCAGTATTTT. Amino acid sequence: CSGGTRRDTQYF.

At least ten counts were recorded for this clonotype. The chain links TRBV4-3 to TRBJ2-1; D is ambiguous. Germline CDR1 is LGHNA and CDR2 is YSLEER. The CDR3 spans 13 residues. The germline V and J ends were trimmed by 0 bases and 9 bases, with 9 bases remaining between them. The CDR3 DNA sequence: TGCGCCAGCAGCCAAGATGCGATAGGTGAGCAGTTCTTC. Protein sequence: CASSQDAIGEQFF.

This clonotype was observed a handful of times. The J gene is TRBJ2-5, the V gene TRBV28, with D hard to call. The V end lost 6 bases, the J end lost 5 bases, and 13 bases lay between the germline ends. CDR3 size: 13 residues. Per the germline V gene, CDR1 is MDHEN and CDR2 is SYDVKM. CDR3 nucleotides: TGTGCCAGCAGCAAGGTTTACGGGGAGACCCAGTACTTC. This encodes CASSKVYGETQYF.

The sample holds a few counts of this clonotype. This chain connects TRBV6-1 to TRBJ2-3; the match to TRBD1 covers 8 bases. Germline CDR1 and CDR2: MNHNS and SASEGT. This CDR3 region has 13 residues. With 6 bases clipped from V and 4 bases from J, the junction kept 3 bases outside the gene matches. The chain's CDR3 is CASRRQGSDTQYF. The CDR3 DNA reads as TGTGCCAGCAGGCGACAGGGGTCAGATACGCAGTATTTT.

The chain employs TRBV28 and TRBJ1-2, with TRBD1 matching 9 bases. Germline V gene lookup returns CDR1 MDHEN and CDR2 SYDVKM. There are 14 residues in the CDR3. J gave up 6 bases and V 5 bases, and 7 bases lay outside the gene matches. In DNA form, the CDR3 reads TGTGCCAGCAGTCCGGCCGGGACAGGGCATGGCTACACCTTC. Protein sequence: CASSPAGTGHGYTF.

This clonotype was seen a few times. This chain's CDR3 is CASSQDAGLAGGQVTQYF. DNA for the CDR3: TGTGCCAGCAGCCAAGATGCTGGGCTAGCGGGAGGCCAGGTTACGCAGTATTTT. The rearrangement uses TRBV4-2 and TRBJ2-3; 11 positions agree with TRBD2. Trimming at V came to 0 bases and at J to 8 bases, leaving 13 bases not matched to a gene. The V gene's germline CDR1 is LGHNA and CDR2 YNFKEQ. This CDR3 is 18 amino acids long.

This clonotype appeared a few times. The chain employs TRBV10-3 and TRBJ2-1; TRBD2 matches at 9 bases. The length of the CDR3 is 15 residues. V lost 6 bases to trimming and J lost 5 bases; unmatched junction nucleotides: 8. Germline loops: CDR1 ENHRY, CDR2 SYGVKD. CDR3 protein: CAIRSWAGGDNEQFF. The CDR3 DNA follows: TGTGCCATCAGGTCGTGGGCGGGAGGGGACAATGAGCAGTTCTTC.

Only a few counts were recorded for this clonotype. The genes are TRBV18 and TRBJ2-2; D is unclear. Trimming stripped 0 bases from V and 2 bases from J, with 10 bases between. CDR1 KGHSH and CDR2 LQKENI come from the germline V gene. There are 16 residues in the CDR3. CDR3 nucleotide sequence: TGTGCCAGCTCACCACCTATAGGGCGTAACACCGGGGAGCTGTTTTTT. Encoded protein: CASSPPIGRNTGELFF.

The rearrangement links TRBV5-1 to TRBJ2-3; D is tentatively TRBD1 or TRBD2 (5 bases each). This CDR3 has 15 residues. The germline gives CDR1 SGHRS, CDR2 YFSETQ. V lost 1 base, J lost 0 bases, and 9 bases lay in between. The CDR3 DNA reads TGCGCCAGCAGCTTGAGGGGACCAAGCACAGATACGCAGTATTTT. This gives the protein CASSLRGPSTDTQYF.

Turning to this clonotype: A much larger clone is a single base away; this may be a read error. This chain uses TRBV29-1 with TRBJ2-7; D perhaps matches TRBD1 (10 bases). Trimming removed 4 bases from V and 1 base from J, with 26 bases in between. Germline V lookup: CDR1 SQVTM, CDR2 ANQGSEA. CDR3 length equals 18 residues. The CDR3 sequence: CSVVSGQGMREGSYEQYF. The CDR3, as DNA: TGCAGCGTTGTATCGGGACAGGGGATGCGGGAGGGGTCCTACGAGCAGTACTTC.

There are a few counts of this clonotype. This chain links TRBV7-3 with TRBJ2-2, with D hard to call. The germline gives CDR1 SGHTA, CDR2 FQGTGA. This CDR3 has 14 residues. Trimming stripped 3 bases from V and 0 bases from J, with 5 bases between. CDR3 sequence (DNA): TGTGCCAGCAGCTTCGAAGCGAACACCGGGGAGCTGTTTTTT. It translates to CASSFEANTGELFF.

This clonotype was counted a single time. The junction departs from germline at one end; a sequencing error may be responsible. The V and J genes are TRBV7-9 and TRBJ2-2; D is undetermined. Per the germline V gene, CDR1 is SEHNR and CDR2 is FQNEAQ (reference sequence). The CDR3 runs 16 residues. The CDR3 bases are TGTGTCAGCCCTTCAGCACTGGGTTCGAACACCGGGGAGCTGTTTTTT. It is translated as CVSPSALGSNTGELFF.

The chain carries TRBV28 and TRBJ2-1; TRBD2 aligns across 8 bases. With 3 bases clipped from V and 8 bases from J, the junction kept 9 bases outside the gene matches. The CDR3 runs 15 residues. CDR1 and CDR2 (germline): MDHEN, SYDVKM. Written as DNA, the CDR3 is TGTGCCAGCAGTTTCGGGGGGGGCGAGGTCTATGAGCAGTTCTTC. This sequence encodes CASSFGGGEVYEQFF.

V and J are TRBV20-1 and TRBJ2-5, with 12 bases lining up with TRBD2. V shed 5 bases and J 4 bases; nucleotides not matched to a gene: 11. The CDR3 runs to 16 residues. The germline gives CDR1 DFQATT, CDR2 SNEGSKA (reference sequence). CDR3 nucleotide sequence: TGCAGTGCTCCCGCCCCCCTAGCGGGAGGGAGAGAGACCCAGTACTTC. Its protein is CSAPAPLAGGRETQYF.

This clonotype has at least ten counts. The V gene is TRBV20-1, the J gene TRBJ2-5; D is ambiguous. Germline CDR1 reads DFQATT; CDR2 reads SNEGSKA (reference sequence). Deletions cut 3 bases from V and 2 bases from J, with 4 bases between. This CDR3 region has 11 residues. DNA of the CDR3: TGCAGTGCTAGCCCGCAAGAGACCCAGTACTTC. Its translation: CSASPQETQYF.

This rearrangement joins TRBV12-3 or TRBV12-4 to TRBJ1-1; D call uncertain. The length of the CDR3 is 13 residues. V was clipped by 4 bases and J by 0 bases, with 6 bases between them. DNA of the CDR3: TGTGCCAGCAGTTCTGGGGTGAACACTGAAGCTTTCTTT. Encoded protein: CASSSGVNTEAFF.

The V gene is TRBV7-2, the J gene TRBJ2-1, with a weak D call TRBD2 (5 bases). V dropped 3 bases and J dropped 3 bases, with 21 bases sitting between them. This CDR3 contains 18 residues. CDR1 is SGHTA, CDR2 FQGNSA, per germline. The CDR3 is CASSLMVALAGLYNEQFF. The CDR3 nucleotides are TGTGCCAGCAGCTTGATGGTCGCTCTCGCGGGCCTCTACAATGAGCAGTTCTTC.

This clonotype has more than one count but fewer than ten. The J gene is TRBJ2-2, the V gene TRBV29-1; no clear D gene. Germline CDR1 and CDR2: SQVTM and ANQGSEA. V was pared by 4 bases and J by 0 bases, with 12 bases between. This CDR3 has 15 amino acids. CDR3 bases: TGCAGCGTTGCCCCCCCGACAACGAACACCGGGGAGCTGTTTTTT. Its translation is CSVAPPTTNTGELFF.

Turning to this clonotype: The junction shows a germline mismatch at one end, possibly a read error. The chain joins TRBV7-9 to TRBJ1-5; TRBD1 is a possible D gene (5 bases). CDR3 size: 14 residues. The germline V gene has CDR1 SEHNR and CDR2 FQNEAQ (reference sequence). CDR3 amino acids: CASSSASGYQPQNF. The CDR3 DNA reads as TGTGCCAGCAGCTCAGCATCAGGGTATCAGCCCCAGAATTTT.